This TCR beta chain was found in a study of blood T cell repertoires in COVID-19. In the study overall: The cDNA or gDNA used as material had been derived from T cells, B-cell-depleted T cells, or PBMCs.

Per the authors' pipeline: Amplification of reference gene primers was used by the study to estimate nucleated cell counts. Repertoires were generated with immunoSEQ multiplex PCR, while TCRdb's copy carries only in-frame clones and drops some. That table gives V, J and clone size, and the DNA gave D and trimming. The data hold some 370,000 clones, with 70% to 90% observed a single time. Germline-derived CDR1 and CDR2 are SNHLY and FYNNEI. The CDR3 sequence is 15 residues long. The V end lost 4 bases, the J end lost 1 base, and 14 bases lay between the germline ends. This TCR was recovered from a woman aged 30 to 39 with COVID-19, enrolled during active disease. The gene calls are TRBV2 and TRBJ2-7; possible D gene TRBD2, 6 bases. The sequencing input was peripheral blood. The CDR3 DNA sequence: TGTGCCAGCAGTGGGGCCGGGACTCTATCCTACGAGCAGTACTTC. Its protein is CASSGAGTLSYEQYF.